This T cell receptor (beta chain) was sequenced during a study of patients and donors after allogeneic stem cell transplantation. Germline V gene lookup returns CDR1 SGHRS and CDR2 YFSETQ. The CDR3 is made up of 17 amino acids. The ends were cut back, 3 bases at V and 1 base at J, with 18 bases in the middle. Each CDR3 protein gets one entry after TCRdb re-called the RT-PCR reads with MiXCR. This table holds about a million distinct CDR3 sequences, approximately 19% found once. The chain couples TRBV5-1 to TRBJ2-3; tentative D call: TRBD1 (6 bases). The specimen sequenced was blood, either unsorted or a sorted T cell fraction (not recorded which). This receptor was obtained from a human donor who was either an allogeneic HSCT recipient or a stem cell or donor lymphocyte infusion donor (not recorded which). It is not recorded whose cells these are; they may come from a transplant donor. The chain's CDR3 is CASSWQTGAFGTDTQYF. The CDR3 region has the DNA TGCGCCAGCAGCTGGCAGACAGGAGCTTTTGGCACAGATACGCAGTATTTT.